These 25 T cell receptor beta chains came from one sample sequenced in a study of blood T cell repertoires in COVID-19. Profiling relied on immunoSEQ multiplex PCR, and the TCRdb table lists in-frame clones only, not all of them. The table has about 200,000 clones, roughly 84% seen once. The material sequenced was PBMCs or T cells enriched from blood (not recorded which). The origin of the receptors is a woman aged 30 to 39 who had been exposed to COVID-19.

This clone was recorded a few times. The chain is built from TRBV7-9 and TRBJ2-1; 9 nucleotides align to TRBD2. Germline CDR1 SEHNR, CDR2 FQNEAQ (reference sequence). After removal of 0 bases from V and 0 bases from J, the junction contained 9 bases not matched to a gene. This CDR3 is built from 19 residues. CDR3 DNA sequence: TGTGCCAGCAGCTTAGCCCGCTGGCGGGGGGGGATCTCCTACAATGAGCAGTTCTTC. This sequence encodes CASSLARWRGGISYNEQFF.

The chain has TRBV27 and TRBJ1-1; D might be TRBD1 (6 bases). Trimming stripped 8 bases from V and 1 base from J, with 14 bases between. CDR1 is MNHEY and CDR2 is SMNVEV in the germline V gene (reference sequence). The CDR3 consists of 14 residues. CDR3 protein: CASCPGQSNTEAFF. In DNA form, the CDR3 reads TGTGCCAGCTGTCCGGGACAATCGAACACTGAAGCTTTCTTT.

The chain couples TRBV12-3 or TRBV12-4 to TRBJ1-5, with D possibly TRBD1 on 5 matching bases. This CDR3 is built from 13 residues. Trimming shortened V by 3 bases and J by 7 bases, and 10 bases separated the two germline ends. CDR3 in DNA: TGTGCCAGCAGTTTGTCCCAGGGACAGCCCCAGCATTTT. Residues: CASSLSQGQPQHF.

The chain employs TRBV10-3 and TRBJ2-7; 8 bases line up with TRBD1. The CDR3 is 14 amino acids. Trimming took 3 bases from V and 5 from J; bases not matched to a gene: 6. Looked up from germline, CDR1 is ENHRY and CDR2 is SYGVKD. This chain's CDR3 is CAISDSDRGHEQYF. CDR3 nucleotides: TGTGCCATCAGTGATTCAGACAGGGGCCACGAGCAGTACTTC.

This clone was recorded a few times. The junction departs from the called germline gene at one end, perhaps through a read error. CDR3 nucleotide sequence: TGTGCTAGCAGCTTATTACAGGGTGAACATGAAAAACTGTTTTTT. Translation gives CASSLLQGEHEKLFF. The chain carries TRBV7-7 and TRBJ1-4, with D possibly being TRBD1 (6 bases). This CDR3 spans 15 amino acids. Germline values: CDR1 SSHAT, CDR2 FNYEAQ (reference sequence). The full variable domain, its missing parts supplied by reference TRBV7-7 and TRBJ1-4, is GAGVSQSPRYKVTKRGQDVTLRCDPISSHATLYWYQQALGQGPEFLTYFNYEAQPDKSGLPSDRFSAERPEGSISTLTIQRTEQRDSAMYRCASSLLQGEHEKLFFGSGTQLSVL.

The J gene is TRBJ2-7, the V gene TRBV9; D remains unclear. The germline V and J ends were trimmed by 3 bases and 7 bases, with 8 bases remaining between them. Germline V gene sequence: CDR1 SGDLS, CDR2 YYNGEE. This CDR3 comprises 11 residues. The CDR3 region is CASSASREQYF. The CDR3, as DNA: TGTGCCAGCAGCGCATCGAGGGAGCAGTACTTC.

The chain employs TRBV27 and TRBJ2-1, with D tentatively TRBD1 (5 bases). Germline CDR1 is MNHEY and CDR2 is SMNVEV (reference sequence). The V gene lost 3 bases and the J gene lost 7 bases, with 13 bases spanning the gap. This CDR3 comprises 14 residues. The CDR3 here is CASSFPGRANEQFF. The DNA of the CDR3 is TGTGCCAGCAGTTTCCCCGGCAGGGCGAATGAGCAGTTCTTC.

This clone was seen only a few times. This sequence joins TRBV4-3 and TRBJ1-2, with TRBD1 matching 7 bases. CDR3 length: 15 residues. Germline V gives CDR1 LGHNA, CDR2 YSLEER. V lost 3 bases to trimming and J lost 3 bases; unmatched junction nucleotides: 7. In DNA, the CDR3 is TGCGCCAGCAGCCACGTTATTACAGGGGACTATGGCTACACCTTC. Translating it yields CASSHVITGDYGYTF.

CDR3 DNA sequence: TGTGCCTGTAAGGACGGGAGTTACAATGAGCAGTTCTTC. It translates to CACKDGSYNEQFF. The chain recombines TRBV19 with TRBJ2-1; D perhaps matches TRBD2 (6 bases). V lost 11 bases, J lost 4 bases, and 15 bases lay in between. The CDR3 has 13 amino acids. Germline lookup yields CDR1 LNHDA and CDR2 SQIVND (reference sequence).

The V gene is TRBV4-3, the J gene TRBJ1-1, with TRBD1 as a possible D gene (5 bases). Germline CDR1 LGHNA, CDR2 YSLEER. V gave up 1 base and J gave up 0 bases, with 12 bases separating them. This CDR3 has 16 residues. Here the CDR3 DNA reads TGCGCCAGCAGCCAAGTTGCCCAGGGAATGAACACTGAAGCTTTCTTT. Protein product: CASSQVAQGMNTEAFF.

The rearrangement joins TRBV3-1 (or the pseudogene TRBV3-2) to TRBJ2-7; possibly TRBD1 for D (5 bases). The CDR3 extends over 15 amino acids. The V gene's germline CDR1 is LGHDT and CDR2 YNNKEL (reference sequence). Trimming shortened V by 3 bases and J by 6 bases, and 18 bases separated the two germline ends. Written as DNA, the CDR3 is TGTGCCAGCAGCCATTTAATGGGCGAAGGGGTCGAGCAGTACTTC. It specifies CASSHLMGEGVEQYF.

This clone occurred once. As DNA, the CDR3 is TGTGCCAGCAGCGCAGCGGACGGCTACCAAGAGACCCAGTACTTC. Protein product: CASSAADGYQETQYF. The rearrangement uses TRBV7-7 and TRBJ2-5, with D perhaps matching TRBD2 (5 bases). The CDR3 is made up of 15 amino acids. Trimming removed 5 bases at V and 0 bases at J, with 13 bases between. CDR1 SSHAT and CDR2 FNYEAQ come from the germline V gene (reference sequence).

CDR3: CASSFGDLNTEAFF. CDR3 bases: TGTGCCAGTAGTTTTGGAGATTTGAACACTGAAGCTTTCTTT. V usage is TRBV19 and J usage is TRBJ1-1; D is uncertain. The CDR3 runs to 14 residues. CDR1 is LNHDA and CDR2 is SQIVND in the germline V gene (reference sequence). V dropped 5 bases and J dropped 0 bases, with 10 bases sitting between them.

This clone has just a few counts. CDR3 in DNA: TGTGCCAGCAGCTTCTCGAGAGGCAGGGACACTGAAGCTTTCTTT. As protein: CASSFSRGRDTEAFF. The chain couples TRBV5-6 to TRBJ1-1; possible D gene TRBD1, 5 bases. This CDR3 has 15 residues. The germline V gene has CDR1 SGHDT and CDR2 YYEEEE. Trimming took 2 bases from V and 3 from J, leaving 14 bases between them. Supplemented by reference TRBV5-6 and TRBJ1-1, the full variable domain reads DAGVTQSPTHLIKTRGQQVTLRCSPKSGHDTVSWYQQALGQGPQFIFQYYEEEERQRGNFPDRFSGHQFPNYSSELNVNALLLGDSALYLCASSFSRGRDTEAFFGQGTRLTVV.

This clone was recorded once. The chain employs TRBV5-1 and TRBJ2-3, with D possibly TRBD2 on 6 matching bases. The germline V gene encodes CDR1 SGHRS and CDR2 YFSETQ. The CDR3 covers 14 residues. Trimming removed 5 bases from V and 3 bases from J, with 13 bases in between. The CDR3 bases are TGCGCCAGCAGGGGAGGACTCCAAACAGATACGCAGTATTTT. It translates to CASRGGLQTDTQYF.

This clone was recorded once. V is TRBV30 and J is TRBJ2-7; 7 positions match TRBD2. V gave up 7 bases and J gave up 4 bases; unmatched junction bases: 13. The CDR3 length is 14 residues. Germline CDR1 GTSNPN, CDR2 SVGIG (reference sequence). The DNA for the CDR3 is TGTGCCTTCGGTTGGGGGGGACGGCCTTACGAGCAGTACTTC. Translating it yields CAFGWGGRPYEQYF.

This chain uses TRBV5-6 with TRBJ2-7; 10 bases are shared with TRBD2. Trimming at V came to 3 bases and at J to 1 base, leaving 7 bases not matched to a gene. The CDR3 runs to 16 residues. Germline-derived CDR1 and CDR2 are SGHDT and YYEEEE. As DNA, the CDR3 is TGTGCCAGCAGCTCAGCGGGGGGGCGGATTTCCTACGAGCAGTACTTC. Translation gives CASSSAGGRISYEQYF.

V is TRBV29-1 and J is TRBJ2-2, with 8 bases matching TRBD1. Trimming cost V 5 bases and J 2 bases; bases outside gene matches: 4. The CDR3 extends over 14 amino acids. The V gene's germline CDR1 is SQVTM and CDR2 ANQGSEA. The CDR3 sequence: CSVPDRVNTGELFF. For the CDR3, the DNA is TGCAGCGTTCCGGACAGGGTCAACACCGGGGAGCTGTTTTTT.

V usage is TRBV6-2 or TRBV6-3 and J usage is TRBJ1-6; 9 nucleotides line up with TRBD1. Germline V gene data show CDR1 as MNHEY and CDR2 as SVGEGT. V dropped 4 bases and J dropped 8; count of bases not matched to a gene: 9. The CDR3 is 16 residues long. The CDR3 bases are TGTGCCAGCAGTTCTATCACAGGGGGCGCGGATTCACCCCTCCACTTT. It translates to CASSSITGGADSPLHF.

This clone was counted a few times. V and J are TRBV12-3 or TRBV12-4 and TRBJ2-7; TRBD2 is a possible D gene (6 bases). With 5 bases removed from V and 1 base from J, the gap between germline ends came to 9 bases. The CDR3 totals 13 residues. In nucleotides, the CDR3 is TGTGCCAGCAGTAGCGGGTTTTCCTACGAGCAGTACTTC. It yields the protein CASSSGFSYEQYF.

The J gene is TRBJ1-1, the V gene TRBV27, with D possibly matching TRBD1 (6 bases). Germline-derived CDR1 and CDR2 are MNHEY and SMNVEV (reference sequence). CDR3 size: 15 residues. V shed 4 bases and J shed 5 bases, with 17 bases lying between them. The CDR3 bases are TGTGCCAGCAGTTCCCGGACTGCTCAGGGGACTGAAGCTTTCTTT. This gives the protein CASSSRTAQGTEAFF.

The genes are TRBV12-5 and TRBJ1-4, with a possible D match to TRBD1 (6 bases). CDR1 is LGHNT and CDR2 is FRNRAP in the germline V gene. There are 14 residues in the CDR3. Deletions cut 6 bases from V and 7 bases from J, with 15 bases between. The CDR3 region has the DNA TGTGCTAGTGGGCCACAGGGCTCGGGTGAAAAACTGTTTTTT. Amino acid sequence: CASGPQGSGEKLFF.

The rearrangement joins TRBV5-1 to TRBJ1-5; weak D call: TRBD1 (5 bases). The germline V and J ends were trimmed by 3 bases and 8 bases, with 12 bases remaining between them. This CDR3 comprises 13 residues. Germline V gene data show CDR1 as SGHRS and CDR2 as YFSETQ. CDR3 residues: CASSWGVGEPQHF. The CDR3 region has the DNA TGCGCCAGCAGCTGGGGCGTGGGTGAGCCCCAGCATTTT.

Only a few counts were recorded for this clone. The chain has TRBV2 and TRBJ1-1; 7 nucleotides match TRBD1. From germline, CDR1 is SNHLY and CDR2 FYNNEI. CDR3 length equals 13 residues. With 6 bases clipped from V and 6 bases from J, the junction kept 7 bases outside the gene matches. Here the CDR3 reads CASRRTGPSEAFF. CDR3 bases: TGTGCCAGCAGAAGGACAGGACCCTCTGAAGCTTTCTTT. Combining the CDR3 with reference TRBV2 and TRBJ1-1 gives the whole variable domain EPEVTQTPSHQVTQMGQEVILRCVPISNHLYFYWYRQILGQKVEFLVSFYNNEISEKSEIFDDQFSVERPDGSNFTLKIRSTKLEDSAMYFCASRRTGPSEAFFGQGTRLTVV.

The J gene is TRBJ2-7, the V gene TRBV3-1 (or the pseudogene TRBV3-2); 7 positions agree with TRBD1. After removal of 3 bases from V and 3 bases from J, the junction contained 11 bases not matched to a gene. This CDR3 region has 16 residues. Germline CDR1 and CDR2: LGHDT and YNNKEL (reference sequence). The CDR3 is CASSQVPGQRNYEQYF. In DNA, the CDR3 is TGTGCCAGCAGCCAGGTCCCGGGACAGAGAAACTACGAGCAGTACTTC.